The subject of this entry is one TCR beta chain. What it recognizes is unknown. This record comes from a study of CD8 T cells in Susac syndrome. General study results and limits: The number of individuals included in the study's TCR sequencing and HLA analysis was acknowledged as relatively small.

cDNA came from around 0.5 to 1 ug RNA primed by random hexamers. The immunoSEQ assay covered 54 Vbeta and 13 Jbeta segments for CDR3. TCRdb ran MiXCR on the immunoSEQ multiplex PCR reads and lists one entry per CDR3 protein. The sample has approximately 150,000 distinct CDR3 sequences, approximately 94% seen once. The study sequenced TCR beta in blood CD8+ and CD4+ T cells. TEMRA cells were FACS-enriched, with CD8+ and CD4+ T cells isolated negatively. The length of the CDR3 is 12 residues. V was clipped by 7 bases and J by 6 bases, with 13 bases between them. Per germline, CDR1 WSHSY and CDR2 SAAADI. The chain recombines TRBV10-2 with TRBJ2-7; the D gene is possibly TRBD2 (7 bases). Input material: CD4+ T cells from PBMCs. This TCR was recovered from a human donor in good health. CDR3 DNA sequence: TGCGCCAGCACCATAGGGGGGGGCGAGCAGTACTTC. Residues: CASTIGGGEQYF.